This paragraph reports one T cell receptor beta chain. No patient had autoimmune disease or received systemic immunosuppression. These data come from a study of OX40 agonist ivuxolimab in advanced cancers. As for the study in general: From about 23 to 85 years was the age range, with a mean of around 57 years, and over 70% were male. Therapy given before enrollment (anti-PD-1, anti-PD-L1 or anti-CTLA-4) was allowed, and 40% had some.

Sequenced by immunoSEQ multiplex PCR; TCRdb stores in-frame clones only, minus some. This sample has approximately 69,000 clones; 80% to 85% occur once, and the top ten carry about 2.1%. Germline CDR1 is DFQATT and CDR2 is SNEGSKA (reference sequence). This CDR3 is 11 amino acids long. The V end was cut by 3 bases, the J end by 3 bases, with 6 bases between. The rearrangement uses TRBV20-1 and TRBJ2-7, with D hard to call. Sample: CD4+ or CD8+ T cells sorted from blood, taken in a trial of the OX40 agonist ivuxolimab. This receptor was obtained from an adult with an advanced solid tumor such as melanoma, head and neck, liver or kidney cancer. Written as DNA, the CDR3 is TGCAGTGCTAGGAAAGTCTACGAGCAGTACTTC. As protein: CSARKVYEQYF.